The rows below give T cell receptor beta chains drawn from one sample of a study of blood T cells in healthy people across ages. A single record per CDR3 protein comes from TCRdb applying MiXCR to the 5' RACE reads. The sample shows approximately 850,000 distinct CDR3 sequences, approximately 44% of them seen only once. Sequencing input: blood. The receptors were sampled from a man aged 55-75 years in good health. The CDR3 runs from the conserved cysteine through the conserved F or W. Fields, in order: D gene, clone size, J gene, V gene, CDR3 protein, CDR3 DNA. The D gene is left open where the match is weak. Expanded clones get a size class; other rows say once, few or many, or leave the size out.

d_gene: .
abundance: few
j_gene: TRBJ2-1
v_gene: TRBV6-2/TRBV6-3
CDR3aa: CATGYNEQFF
CDR3nt: TGTGCCACCGGGTACAATGAGCAGTTCTTC

d_gene: TRBD1
abundance: .
j_gene: TRBJ1-5
v_gene: TRBV12-3/TRBV12-4
CDR3aa: CASRRTGGGLSNQPQHF
CDR3nt: TGTGCCAGCAGACGGACAGGGGGAGGGCTTAGCAATCAGCCCCAGCATTTT

d_gene: .
abundance: .
j_gene: TRBJ2-1
v_gene: TRBV20-1
CDR3aa: CSAPVFGGRSYNEQFF
CDR3nt: TGCAGTGCCCCGGTGTTCGGGGGGCGCTCCTACAATGAGCAGTTCTTC

d_gene: .
abundance: .
j_gene: TRBJ2-1
v_gene: TRBV11-2
CDR3aa: CASKKGTGNNEQFF
CDR3nt: TGTGCCAGCAAAAAAGGGACGGGAAACAATGAGCAGTTCTTC

d_gene: TRBD2
abundance: .
j_gene: TRBJ2-1
v_gene: TRBV20-1
CDR3aa: CSAGTSGGATDEQFF
CDR3nt: TGCAGTGCTGGAACTAGCGGGGGGGCCACAGATGAGCAGTTCTTC

d_gene: .
abundance: few
j_gene: TRBJ2-3
v_gene: TRBV29-1
CDR3aa: CSVGREYTDTQYF
CDR3nt: TGCAGCGTTGGTCGGGAGTACACAGATACGCAGTATTTT

d_gene: TRBD2
abundance: .
j_gene: TRBJ2-1
v_gene: TRBV29-1
CDR3aa: CSVRPWAGDNNEPFF
CDR3nt: TGCAGCGTTCGTCCATGGGCGGGGGATAACAATGAGCCGTTCTTC

d_gene: .
abundance: .
j_gene: TRBJ2-5
v_gene: TRBV20-1
CDR3aa: CSASGDGNSNNEQYF
CDR3nt: TGCAGTGCTAGTGGAGATGGGAACAGTAACAATGAGCAGTACTTC

d_gene: .
abundance: .
j_gene: TRBJ2-1
v_gene: TRBV7-9
CDR3aa: CASSYPRGVGNEQFF
CDR3nt: TGTGCCAGCAGCTACCCCCGGGGAGTTGGGAATGAGCAGTTCTTC

d_gene: .
abundance: few
j_gene: TRBJ1-5
v_gene: TRBV20-1
CDR3aa: CSATTRAWDPQHF
CDR3nt: TGCAGTGCAACAACCCGAGCATGGGACCCCCAGCATTTT

d_gene: TRBD1
abundance: .
j_gene: TRBJ1-2
v_gene: TRBV20-1
CDR3aa: CSAIEGAQAASYGYTF
CDR3nt: TGCAGTGCTATTGAGGGGGCACAGGCGGCGTCCTATGGCTACACCTTC

d_gene: TRBD2
abundance: .
j_gene: TRBJ2-3
v_gene: TRBV5-1
CDR3aa: CASSLMGLAGTSGTDTQYF
CDR3nt: TGCGCCAGCAGCTTGATGGGGCTAGCGGGGACGTCTGGCACAGATACGCAGTATTTT

d_gene: .
abundance: once
j_gene: TRBJ2-1
v_gene: TRBV30
CDR3aa: CAWSVPGDRGGEQFF
CDR3nt: TGTGCCTGGAGTGTACCGGGAGATCGGGGCGGTGAGCAGTTCTTC